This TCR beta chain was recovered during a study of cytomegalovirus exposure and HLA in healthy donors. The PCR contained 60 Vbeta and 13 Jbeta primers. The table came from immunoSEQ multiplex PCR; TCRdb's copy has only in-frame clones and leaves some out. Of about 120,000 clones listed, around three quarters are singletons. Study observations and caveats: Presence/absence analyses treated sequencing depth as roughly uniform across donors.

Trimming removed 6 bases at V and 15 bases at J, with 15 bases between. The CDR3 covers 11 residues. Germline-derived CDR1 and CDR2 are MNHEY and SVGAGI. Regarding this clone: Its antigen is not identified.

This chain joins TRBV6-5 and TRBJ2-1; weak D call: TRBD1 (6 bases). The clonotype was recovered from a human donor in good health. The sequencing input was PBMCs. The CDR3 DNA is TGTGCCAGCAGCCAAGGGGGACATGGGTTCTTC. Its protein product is CASSQGGHGFF.